This TCR beta chain originates from a study of technical replicates of blood from several donors. Produced via immunoSEQ multiplex PCR; TCRdb's table is partial and in-frame only. The sample records roughly 62,000 clones, 75% to 95% being singletons. This CDR3 comprises 17 residues. Germline lookup yields CDR1 SNHLY and CDR2 FYNNEI. V was clipped by 0 bases and J by 6 bases; unmatched bases: 9. This clone was detected only once. The receptor's source is a human donor in good health. Some clones in this sample may be carry-over from other donors' samples. Sequencing used PBMCs. The chain recombines TRBV2 with TRBJ2-1; 9 bases agree with TRBD2. CDR3 DNA: TGTGCCAGCAGTGAAGCGCTTCGGCCTAGCGGGATCAATGAGCAGTTCTTC. Encoded protein: CASSEALRPSGINEQFF.